This T cell receptor (beta chain) is drawn from a study of control samples from healthy donors and cancer patients. TCRdb's copy holds only in-frame clones and misses some; the assay was immunoSEQ multiplex PCR. The sample lists 9,500 to 15,000 clones, around 89% occurring once. This TCR derives from a male donor with melanoma. The sample consisted of formalin-fixed, paraffin-embedded tissue.

CDR3 sequence: CASMHSSTNTGELFF. CDR3 DNA sequence: TGTGCCAGCATGCACAGTTCAACGAACACCGGGGAGCTGTTTTTT. The V call is TRBV6-5, the J call TRBJ2-2; D gene uncertain. Germline-derived CDR1 and CDR2 are MNHEY and SVGAGI. This CDR3 comprises 15 residues. With 7 bases removed from V and 0 bases from J, the gap between germline ends came to 12 bases.